This T cell receptor beta chain was observed in a study of CD8 T cells in ankylosing spondylitis. Points from the study as a whole: What appeared characteristic of ankylosing spondylitis blood was a TCR beta motif of about eight highly homologous variants.

TCRdb re-derived calls from the 5' RACE reads in MiXCR, one entry per CDR3 protein. The sample lists fewer than 250,000 distinct CDR3 sequences, approximately 20% seen once, with about 42% in the top ten. About this clonotype: The antigen is unknown.

V lost 2 bases and J 4 bases, leaving 10 bases between the germline ends. The CDR3 has 14 residues. This sequence originates from a male donor with ankylosing spondylitis. Sample: blood, either unsorted or a sorted T cell fraction (not recorded which). V and J are TRBV12-3 or TRBV12-4 and TRBJ2-3, with D possibly matching TRBD2 (5 bases). DNA of the CDR3: TGTGCCAGCAGTTTATTACTAGGGTCAGATACGCAGTATTTT. This sequence encodes CASSLLLGSDTQYF.